Listed below are T cell receptor beta chains from one sample, sequenced in a study of T cell responses to AZD1222 COVID-19 vaccine. Generated by immunoSEQ multiplex PCR, the TCRdb table keeps only in-frame clones and is missing some. The sample records about 180,000 clones, 88% being singletons. The sequenced sample was peripheral blood, obtained on day 0 of AZD1222 vaccination. The origin of the receptors is an adult in good health. CDR3s include the opening cysteine and the closing phenylalanine or tryptophan. The D gene is left open where the match is weak. Size values are once, few and many counts, or a class for expanded clones, and some rows have none.

d_call j_call v_call clone_size cdr3_aa cdr3_nt
TRBD1 TRBJ2-7 TRBV11-2 . CASSFGTGSYEQYF TGTGCCAGCAGCTTCGGGACAGGGTCCTACGAGCAGTACTTC
. TRBJ1-4 TRBV5-4 . CASSLAGGIGEKLFF TGTGCCAGCAGCTTGGCCGGGGGGATCGGGGAAAAACTGTTTTTT
TRBD2 TRBJ2-3 TRBV5-1 . CASSQTGGPFTDTQYF TGCGCCAGCAGCCAGACGGGAGGCCCTTTCACAGATACGCAGTATTTT
TRBD2 TRBJ2-1 TRBV9 . CASSVLTSGGLLNEQFF TGTGCCAGCAGCGTACTGACTAGCGGGGGCCTATTAAATGAGCAGTTCTTC
. TRBJ1-6 TRBV19 . CASSIMGKDGSPLHF TGTGCCAGTAGTATAATGGGGAAAGACGGTTCACCCCTCCACTTT
. TRBJ1-5 TRBV6-6 . CASSYSGSQPQHF TGTGCCAGCAGTTACTCGGGGAGTCAGCCCCAGCATTTT
. TRBJ2-7 TRBV30 few CAWSGGVSYEQYF TGTGCCTGGAGTGGCGGGGTCTCCTACGAGCAGTACTTC
. TRBJ1-2 TRBV6-5 . CASRTPGGANYGYTF TGTGCCAGCAGAACCCCGGGGGGAGCTAACTATGGCTACACCTTC
. TRBJ1-5 TRBV5-8 . CASSITGINQPQHF TGTGCCAGCAGCATAACAGGAATCAATCAGCCCCAGCATTTT
. TRBJ1-1 TRBV28 . CASTWVGEAFF TGTGCCAGCACTTGGGTGGGTGAGGCTTTCTTT
. TRBJ2-7 TRBV9 . CASSVVGQRYEEQYF TGTGCCAGCAGCGTAGTTGGACAGCGCTACGAAGAGCAGTACTTC
. TRBJ2-7 TRBV27 . CASRPSGGYEQYF TGTGCCAGCAGACCGAGTGGGGGATACGAGCAGTACTTC
TRBD1 TRBJ1-5 TRBV19 . CASRDGTGRVQPQHF TGTGCCAGTAGAGACGGGACAGGGCGGGTCCAGCCCCAGCATTTT
TRBD1 TRBJ1-1 TRBV7-9 . CASSPGQLNTEAFF TGTGCCAGCAGCCCGGGACAGCTCAACACTGAAGCTTTCTTT
. TRBJ2-1 TRBV5-1 . CASSLADRSEQFF TGCGCCAGCAGCTTGGCCGATAGGAGTGAGCAGTTCTTC
. TRBJ2-5 TRBV6-6 once CASSRAEGETQYF TGTGCCAGCAGTCGGGCTGAGGGAGAGACCCAGTACTTC
TRBD1 TRBJ2-7 TRBV4-1 . CASSHRDRHYEQYF TGCGCCAGCAGTCACCGGGACAGGCACTACGAGCAGTACTTC
TRBD1 TRBJ1-2 TRBV11-2 . CASSSNRGQVGYTF TGTGCCAGCAGCTCGAACAGGGGGCAGGTTGGCTACACCTTC
. TRBJ1-2 TRBV5-8 . CASSSDSGHGYTF TGTGCCAGCAGCTCGGACAGTGGGCATGGCTACACCTTC
. TRBJ1-6 TRBV28 . CASSLTGTYNSPLHF TGTGCCAGCAGTCTCACAGGGACCTATAATTCACCCCTCCACTTT
TRBD2 TRBJ2-1 TRBV4-1 . CASSQGTSDEYNEQFF TGCGCCAGCAGCCAAGGGACTAGCGATGAATACAATGAGCAGTTCTTC
. TRBJ2-7 TRBV5-1 . CASSLTGAISYEQYF TGCGCCAGCAGCTTAACCGGGGCGATCTCCTACGAGCAGTACTTC
. TRBJ1-1 TRBV5-4 . CASSKRASGTEAFF TGTGCCAGCAGCAAAAGAGCCTCGGGCACTGAAGCTTTCTTT
. TRBJ1-4 TRBV5-1 . CASSLGVAEKLFF TGCGCCAGCAGCTTGGGGGTGGCTGAAAAACTGTTTTTT
. TRBJ2-7 TRBV5-1 . CASSLGSVGYEQYF TGCGCCAGCAGCTTGGGGTCAGTAGGCTACGAGCAGTACTTC
TRBD2 TRBJ2-5 TRBV3-1/TRBV3-2 . CASSRRLAGAQETQYF TGTGCCAGCAGCCGGCGACTAGCGGGGGCGCAAGAGACCCAGTACTTC
TRBD2 TRBJ2-7 TRBV28 . CATTPGGVSFYEQYF TGTGCCACTACCCCGGGGGGGGTCTCCTTCTACGAGCAGTACTTC
. TRBJ2-5 TRBV14 . CASSQVRGYQETQYF TGTGCCAGCAGCCAAGTTCGAGGCTATCAAGAGACCCAGTACTTC
. TRBJ1-2 TRBV28 . CASSLLSRESYGYTF TGTGCCAGCAGTCTCCTGTCCCGGGAAAGCTATGGCTACACCTTC
. TRBJ2-6 TRBV5-4 . CASSLGRGSSGANVLTF TGTGCCAGCAGCTTGGGACGGGGGAGCTCTGGGGCCAACGTCCTGACTTTC
. TRBJ1-1 TRBV29-1 . CSVDGGNTEAFF TGCAGCGTTGACGGCGGGAACACTGAAGCTTTCTTT
TRBD2 TRBJ2-7 TRBV9 . CASSVGVAGAYEQYF TGTGCCAGCAGCGTAGGGGTAGCGGGAGCCTACGAGCAGTACTTC
TRBD2 TRBJ2-3 TRBV5-1 once CASSLGASGGDTQYF TGCGCCAGCAGCTTGGGGGCTAGCGGGGGAGATACGCAGTATTTT
. TRBJ1-3 TRBV19 . CASSRVSGNTIYF TGTGCCAGTAGTAGGGTCTCCGGAAACACCATATATTTT
. TRBJ2-3 TRBV2 . CASRDPIVGLAQYF TGTGCCAGCAGGGACCCAATAGTGGGTTTGGCGCAGTATTTT
. TRBJ1-2 TRBV20-1 . CSASGPWVEGYTF TGCAGTGCTAGTGGCCCCTGGGTTGAGGGCTACACCTTC
. TRBJ1-2 TRBV2 once CASSEYPGARGYTF TGTGCCAGCAGTGAATACCCGGGGGCGCGTGGCTACACCTTC
TRBD2 TRBJ2-1 TRBV5-4 . CASSLGASGVNEQFF TGTGCCAGCAGCCTCGGGGCTAGCGGGGTCAATGAGCAGTTCTTC
. TRBJ1-1 TRBV21-1 . CASSKVYRLRTEAFF TGTGCCAGCAGCAAGGTTTACAGATTGAGGACTGAAGCTTTCTTT
. TRBJ1-2 TRBV11-2 . CASSLGRADYGYTF TGTGCCAGCAGCTTAGGCAGAGCGGACTATGGCTACACCTTC
. TRBJ1-3 TRBV5-1 . CASSLDENTIYF TGCGCCAGCAGCTTGGATGAAAACACCATATATTTT
TRBD1 TRBJ1-1 TRBV6-1 once CASSEAWEGARTEAFF TGTGCCAGCAGTGAAGCCTGGGAGGGGGCGAGGACTGAAGCTTTCTTT
. TRBJ2-1 TRBV12-3/TRBV12-4 . CASSPRHLNEQFF TGTGCCAGCAGCCCTAGACATCTCAATGAGCAGTTCTTC
. TRBJ1-2 TRBV28 . CASSLSAGGGYTF TGTGCCAGCAGTTTGTCGGCAGGCGGTGGCTACACCTTC
. TRBJ2-2 TRBV6-5 once CASSPQVGTGELFF TGTGCCAGCAGCCCGCAGGTCGGCACCGGGGAGCTGTTTTTT
. TRBJ2-3 TRBV19 once CASSIVWDTQYF TGTGCCAGTAGTATAGTTTGGGATACGCAGTATTTT
. TRBJ2-3 TRBV5-1 . CASSSNLDGGPDTQYF TGCGCCAGCAGCTCTAATCTAGACGGGGGCCCAGATACGCAGTATTTT
. TRBJ1-3 TRBV12-3/TRBV12-4 . CASSAGGGTIYF TGTGCCAGCAGCGCGGGTGGAGGCACCATATATTTT
. TRBJ2-7 TRBV6-5 . CASSSLYEQYF TGTGCCAGCAGTTCCCTCTACGAGCAGTACTTC
. TRBJ1-4 TRBV2 . CASIEAANEKLFF TGTGCCAGCATAGAAGCGGCTAATGAAAAACTGTTTTTT
. TRBJ1-5 TRBV10-3 . CAISESLQGQPQHF TGTGCCATCAGTGAGTCCCTGCAGGGTCAGCCCCAGCATTTT
. TRBJ1-1 TRBV2 . CASSGGRLSTEAFF TGTGCCAGCAGTGGAGGCAGGTTGAGCACTGAAGCTTTCTTT
. TRBJ1-2 TRBV27 . CASSLLGRNYGYTF TGTGCCAGCAGTTTATTGGGCAGGAACTATGGCTACACCTTC
TRBD1 TRBJ2-2 TRBV19 . CASSPRQGPGELFF TGTGCCAGTAGTCCCCGACAGGGGCCCGGGGAGCTGTTTTTT
. TRBJ1-1 TRBV28 . CASSEITSNTEAFF TGTGCCAGCAGTGAGATCACGTCGAACACTGAAGCTTTCTTT